These 25 T cell receptor beta chains originate from one sample sequenced in a study of spatial heterogeneity in lung cancer. Each CDR3 protein gets one entry after TCRdb re-called the 5' RACE reads with MiXCR. This repertoire shows tens of thousands of distinct CDR3 sequences, roughly 13% found once; its top ten account for about 55%. Time point of the sample: sample taken at primary tumor resection. Material: PBMCs, obtained at surgery. Source of these receptors: a male donor with early-stage non-small cell lung cancer.

In this sample, this clonotype turned up many times. In nucleotides, the CDR3 is TGCGCCAGCCGGGTGGGGAGCGCGGACAATGAGCAGTTCTTC. It yields the protein CASRVGSADNEQFF. The chain carries TRBV4-1 and TRBJ2-1; D might be TRBD2 (5 bases). This CDR3 contains 14 residues. Trimming took off 8 bases at V and 5 bases at J, with 16 bases between the two ends. CDR1 is MGHRA, CDR2 YSYEKL, per germline.

This clonotype has only a few counts. The chain carries TRBV29-1 and TRBJ2-1, with 8 bases aligning to TRBD1. From germline, CDR1 is SQVTM and CDR2 ANQGSEA. Trimming took 2 bases from V and 1 from J; bases not matched to a gene: 10. CDR3 length equals 17 residues. The CDR3 loop reads CSVEKAQGVYSYNEQFF. The CDR3 DNA reads as TGCAGCGTTGAAAAGGCACAGGGGGTTTATTCCTACAATGAGCAGTTCTTC.

This clonotype was detected many times. The chain recombines TRBV5-1 with TRBJ2-3, with 9 bases identical to TRBD1. Germline CDR1 is SGHRS and CDR2 is YFSETQ. Trimming at V came to 0 bases and at J to 4 bases, leaving 9 bases not matched to a gene. The CDR3 runs to 17 residues. The CDR3 nucleotides read TGCGCCAGCAGCTTGGTCACCTCGGGACAGGGTGCAGATACGCAGTATTTT. Encoded protein: CASSLVTSGQGADTQYF.

This clonotype occurred a few times. The chain links TRBV2 to TRBJ1-2, with D tentatively TRBD1 (6 bases). Trimming removed 8 bases at V and 0 bases at J, with 16 bases between. This CDR3 has 15 residues. The V gene's germline CDR1 is SNHLY and CDR2 FYNNEI. CDR3 DNA sequence: TGTGCCAGCGGGGAGACAGGAGATGCTAACTATGGCTACACCTTC. Protein sequence: CASGETGDANYGYTF.

The rearrangement joins TRBV9 to TRBJ2-1, with 9 bases fitting TRBD2. CDR3 length equals 15 residues. V lost 0 bases and J lost 6; bases outside the gene matches: 4. Germline CDR1 and CDR2: SGDLS and YYNGEE. CDR3 coding DNA: TGTGCCAGCAGCGTAGAAGGCGGGAGGGCCAATGAGCAGTTCTTC. Translating gives CASSVEGGRANEQFF.

This clonotype has ten or more counts. The V and J genes are TRBV7-2 and TRBJ1-6, with TRBD1 identical over 7 bases. CDR3 length equals 15 residues. V was pared by 4 bases and J by 6 bases, with 6 bases of the junction left unmatched. Germline V CDR1 and CDR2: SGHTA, FQGNSA. CDR3 nucleotide sequence: TGTGCCAGCAGCTCAGCCAGGGGGTTTAATTCACCCCTCCACTTT. Protein: CASSSARGFNSPLHF. The full variable domain, in which reference TRBV7-2 and TRBJ1-6 provide the parts outside the CDR3, is GAGVSQSPSNKVTEKGKDVELRCDPISGHTALYWYRQSLGQGLEFLIYFQGNSAPDKSGLPSDRFSAERTGGSVSTLTIQRTQQEDSAVYLCASSSARGFNSPLHFGNGTRLTVT.

V and J are TRBV7-9 and TRBJ2-2; 8 bases line up with TRBD1. This CDR3 has 14 amino acids. Germline V lookup: CDR1 SEHNR, CDR2 FQNEAQ (reference sequence). The ends lost 5 bases at V and 9 bases at J; junction bases unmatched: 8. CDR3 sequence reads: CASSPGTGPRELFF. CDR3 coding DNA: TGTGCCAGCAGCCCCGGGACAGGCCCTCGGGAGCTGTTTTTT. Combining the CDR3 with reference TRBV7-9 and TRBJ2-2 gives the whole variable domain DTGVSQNPRHKITKRGQNVTFRCDPISEHNRLYWYRQTLGQGPEFLTYFQNEAQLEKSRLLSDRFSAERPKGSFSTLEIQRTEQGDSAMYLCASSPGTGPRELFFGEGSRLTVL.

The rearrangement joins TRBV20-1 to TRBJ1-5; TRBD1 matches at 8 bases. Germline CDR1 DFQATT, CDR2 SNEGSKA (reference sequence). The V and J ends lost 4 bases and 5 bases, in that order; junction bases with no gene match: 4. There are 13 residues in the CDR3. Written as DNA, the CDR3 is TGCAGTGCTATGGACAGGGCCCATCAGCCCCAGCATTTT. This sequence encodes CSAMDRAHQPQHF.

This clonotype was counted at least ten times. The chain uses TRBV27 and TRBJ2-7; the D is unclear. The CDR3 loop spans 15 amino acids. V was cut by 4 bases and J by 2 bases, with 15 bases left in between. Germline V lookup: CDR1 MNHEY, CDR2 SMNVEV (reference sequence). The CDR3 reads CASSSFFTSAYEQYF. CDR3 nucleotides: TGTGCCAGCAGTTCCTTCTTTACTTCCGCCTACGAGCAGTACTTC.

At least ten counts were recorded for this clonotype. The V call is TRBV29-1, the J call TRBJ2-3; 8 nucleotides match TRBD1. The CDR3 covers 16 residues. Unmatched junction bases numbered 10, after V lost 1 base and J lost 4 bases. The germline CDR1 and CDR2 sequences are SQVTM and ANQGSEA. CDR3 protein: CSVEAQGAPSADTQYF. CDR3 DNA: TGCAGCGTTGAAGCCCAGGGGGCGCCGTCGGCAGATACGCAGTATTTT.

This clonotype came up many times. The chain couples TRBV28 to TRBJ2-7; the match to TRBD2 covers 9 bases. Losses at the gene ends were 2 bases for V and 2 bases for J; bases not matched to a gene: 4. Looked up from germline, CDR1 is MDHEN and CDR2 is SYDVKM. This CDR3 region has 15 residues. The CDR3 spells CASSLGASGTYEQYF. The CDR3, as DNA: TGTGCCAGCAGTTTAGGGGCTAGCGGGACCTACGAGCAGTACTTC.

V and J are TRBV11-2 and TRBJ2-3; D unclear. The CDR3 is 15 amino acids. Germline V gives CDR1 SGHAT, CDR2 FQNNGV. Trimming pared 4 bases from V and 1 base from J, leaving 12 bases between. The CDR3 sequence is CASSSRVDRTDTQYF. Here the CDR3 DNA reads TGTGCCAGCAGCTCAAGGGTGGACCGCACAGATACGCAGTATTTT. The whole variable domain, filled in from reference TRBV11-2 and TRBJ2-3, reads EAGVAQSPRYKIIEKRQSVAFWCNPISGHATLYWYQQILGQGPKLLIQFQNNGVVDDSQLPKDRFSAERLKGVDSTLKIQPAKLEDSAVYLCASSSRVDRTDTQYFGPGTRLTVL.

This clonotype was recorded at least ten times. The rearrangement joins TRBV19 to TRBJ2-1, with D perhaps matching TRBD2 (5 bases). Trimming took off 7 bases at V and 5 bases at J, with 12 bases between the two ends. CDR3 length: 13 residues. Germline-derived CDR1 and CDR2 are LNHDA and SQIVND (reference sequence). In nucleotides, the CDR3 is TGTGCCAGTATAAGCCGGGGTGACAATGAGCAGTTCTTC. Translated, it gives CASISRGDNEQFF. The full variable domain, with the rest looked up from reference TRBV19 and TRBJ2-1, is DGGITQSPKYLFRKEGQNVTLSCEQNLNHDAMYWYRQDPGQGLRLIYYSQIVNDFQKGDIAEGYSVSREKKESFPLTVTSAQKNPTAFYLCASISRGDNEQFFGPGTRLTVL.

This clonotype showed up just a few times. J is TRBJ1-2 and V is TRBV5-1; TRBD1 matches 9 bases. This CDR3 spans 14 amino acids. Germline CDR1 reads SGHRS; CDR2 reads YFSETQ. V lost 4 bases to trimming and J lost 3 bases; unmatched junction nucleotides: 4. The CDR3 loop reads CASSRDRAHYGYTF. DNA of the CDR3: TGCGCCAGCAGCAGGGACAGGGCACACTATGGCTACACCTTC.

This clonotype is medium-sized in the sample. This chain joins TRBV5-1 and TRBJ1-1; D is perhaps TRBD1 (5 bases). Deletions cut 0 bases from V and 5 bases from J, with 14 bases between. CDR1 and CDR2 from the germline V gene are SGHRS and YFSETQ. The length of the CDR3 is 15 residues. The CDR3 DNA follows: TGCGCCAGCAGCTTGGGGTTGCAGGGAAAGACTGAAGCTTTCTTT. This translates into CASSLGLQGKTEAFF.

This clonotype occurred many times. This chain links TRBV6-5 with TRBJ2-7; D gene unclear. V was clipped by 2 bases and J by 4 bases, with 3 bases between them. The CDR3 is 11 residues long. Per the germline V gene, CDR1 is MNHEY and CDR2 is SVGAGI. Written as DNA, the CDR3 is TGTGCCAGCAGTTACGCGTACGAGCAGTACTTC. Translating it yields CASSYAYEQYF.

This clonotype showed up just a few times. The V gene is TRBV6-5, the J gene TRBJ2-5; no reliable D call. V shed 0 bases and J shed 2 bases, with 7 bases lying between them. The CDR3 has 14 residues. CDR1 and CDR2 (germline): MNHEY, SVGAGI. The CDR3 DNA follows: TGTGCCAGCAGTTACTCGGCAGGACAAGAGACCCAGTACTTC. Translated, it gives CASSYSAGQETQYF.

This clonotype was counted many times. The chain links TRBV7-9 to TRBJ1-2; D gene uncertain. The CDR3 has 12 amino acids. The germline V gene has CDR1 SEHNR and CDR2 FQNEAQ (reference sequence). Deletions cut 3 bases from V and 0 bases from J, with 2 bases between. The CDR3 DNA sequence: TGTGCCAGCAGCTTTACTAACTATGGCTACACCTTC. Translating it yields CASSFTNYGYTF.

The chain recombines TRBV19 with TRBJ1-2; no clear D. Looked up from germline, CDR1 is LNHDA and CDR2 is SQIVND (reference sequence). The CDR3 covers 14 residues. The V end was cut by 3 bases, the J end by 0 bases, with 8 bases between. CDR3 sequence: CASSIARTNYGYTF. DNA of the CDR3: TGTGCCAGTAGTATTGCTAGGACTAACTATGGCTACACCTTC.

The chain recombines TRBV5-1 with TRBJ2-4; 8 bases are a match to TRBD1. Germline CDR1 reads SGHRS; CDR2 reads YFSETQ. Trimming took 1 base from V and 7 from J; bases not matched to a gene: 4. The CDR3 runs 14 residues. Here the CDR3 reads CASSLSRGHNIQYF. The CDR3, as DNA: TGCGCCAGCAGCTTGTCCAGGGGGCACAACATTCAGTACTTC.

The chain has TRBV7-2 and TRBJ1-6; perhaps TRBD1 as D (6 bases). In germline, CDR1 is SGHTA, CDR2 FQGNSA. This CDR3 has 15 amino acids. Trimming took off 6 bases at V and 7 bases at J, with 16 bases between the two ends. CDR3 in DNA: TGTGCCAGCAGTTCACGACAGGTGAACAATTCACCCCTCCACTTT. Translation gives CASSSRQVNNSPLHF.

The chain employs TRBV11-3 and TRBJ2-1; D could derive from TRBD1 or TRBD2 (5 bases each). CDR1 is SGHNT and CDR2 is YENEEA in the germline V gene. The CDR3 is made up of 15 amino acids. With 1 base removed from V and 4 bases from J, the gap between germline ends came to 11 bases. CDR3 bases: TGTGCCAGCAGCTTAGGAGGGGCCGTGTACAATGAGCAGTTCTTC. The encoded protein is CASSLGGAVYNEQFF.

This clonotype has only a few counts. This chain's CDR3 is CASSQDAAKNIQYF. The CDR3 DNA reads as TGTGCCAGCAGCCAAGATGCGGCCAAAAACATTCAGTACTTC. This chain connects TRBV3-1 to TRBJ2-4; the D is unclear. Germline V gene sequence: CDR1 LGHDT, CDR2 YNNKEL (reference sequence). Trimming left V 0 bases short and J 1 base short, with 4 bases between. This CDR3 has 14 amino acids.

This clonotype was seen a handful of times. V and J are TRBV6-5 and TRBJ2-7; 8 positions match TRBD1. J was trimmed by 2 bases and V by 2 bases; bases with no gene match: 2. Germline V gene data show CDR1 as MNHEY and CDR2 as SVGAGI. CDR3 size: 14 residues. The CDR3 loop reads CASSYGQGAYEQYF. In nucleotides, the CDR3 is TGTGCCAGCAGTTACGGACAGGGCGCCTACGAGCAGTACTTC.

This clonotype appeared a few times. The rearrangement joins TRBV20-1 to TRBJ1-1; 7 bases map to TRBD1. The CDR3 is 13 residues long. The trim removed 5 bases at V and 8 bases at J, leaving 11 bases unmatched. Germline V gene lookup returns CDR1 DFQATT and CDR2 SNEGSKA (reference sequence). The CDR3 DNA reads TGCAGTGCTTTCGGACAGGCGGCCCACGAAGCTTTCTTT. It yields the protein CSAFGQAAHEAFF.